The T cell receptor beta chain under discussion was sequenced for a study of CD4 T cells in relation to SARS-CoV-2 and coronaviruses. Study context: Two subjects were Hispanic; patients were roughly 8 males and a few females. General study findings and limits: In around 63% of donors, memory CD4+ clonotypes crossrecognized SARS-CoV-2 and at least one common cold coronavirus spike.

Cryopreserved PBMCs were CD4-enriched, then split into naive and memory cells. With respect to this clone: Its antigen is undetermined.

Only in-frame clones appear in the TCRdb table, and some are missing; sequencing was by immunoSEQ multiplex PCR. Of approximately 41,000 clones listed, over 70% are singletons. The CDR3 has 17 residues. The V segment lost 2 bases and the J segment 0 bases; nucleotides outside the gene matches: 4. Germline V gene lookup returns CDR1 SGHRS and CDR2 YFSETQ. What was sequenced was naive CD4+ T cells from PBMCs, cultured in vitro. Documented subset: naive CD4+ T cells isolated by negative enrichment. The origin of this receptor is an adult with COVID-19. The chain is built from TRBV5-1 and TRBJ2-1; 11 bases match TRBD1. DNA of the CDR3: TGCGCCAGCAGCTTCGGGACAGGGGGGGGCTCCTACAATGAGCAGTTCTTC. Translated, it gives CASSFGTGGGSYNEQFF. The full variable domain, in which reference TRBV5-1 and TRBJ2-1 provide the parts outside the CDR3, is KAGVTQTPRYLIKTRGQQVTLSCSPISGHRSVSWYQQTPGQGLQFLFEYFSETQRNKGNFPGRFSGRQFSNSRSEMNVSTLELGDSALYLCASSFGTGGGSYNEQFFGPGTRLTVL.